These 2 T cell receptor beta chains originate from one sample sequenced in a study of blood T cell repertoires in COVID-19. Clones were read by immunoSEQ multiplex PCR, and TCRdb kept only the in-frame ones, dropping some. The data show about 300,000 clones, around 88% seen once. Sequencing input: peripheral blood. These receptors were taken from a woman younger than 45 with COVID-19, enrolled during active disease.

V is TRBV27 and J is TRBJ1-1; a possible D gene is TRBD1 (6 bases). CDR3 length: 14 amino acids. Trimming shortened V by 4 bases and J by 1 base, and 10 bases separated the two germline ends. Germline loops: CDR1 MNHEY, CDR2 SMNVEV (reference sequence). CDR3 DNA: TGTGCCAGCAGTTACCGGGGGGCGAACACTGAAGCTTTCTTT. It translates to CASSYRGANTEAFF.

This clone was observed a single time. V usage is TRBV6-5 and J usage is TRBJ2-3, with D perhaps TRBD1 (7 bases). There are 13 residues in the CDR3. V shed 8 bases and J shed 4 bases, with 13 bases lying between them. CDR1 is MNHEY, CDR2 SVGAGI, per germline. The CDR3 protein is CASELRGADTQYF. DNA of the CDR3: TGTGCCAGCGAGCTCAGGGGGGCAGATACGCAGTATTTT.